One and the same sample provided the 8 T cell receptor beta chains below, sequenced in a study of blood T cell repertoires in COVID-19. The table came from immunoSEQ multiplex PCR; TCRdb's copy has only in-frame clones and leaves some out. The table shows 80,000 to 100,000 clones, with approximately 90% occurring only once. Sequenced input: peripheral blood. The receptor source for this set is a man aged 60 to 69 with acute or convalescent COVID-19.

This clone has only one observation. V usage is TRBV18 and J usage is TRBJ1-5, with 11 positions matching TRBD1. V was pared by 5 bases and J by 4 bases, with 1 base of the junction left unmatched. This CDR3 spans 14 amino acids. Germline loops: CDR1 KGHSH, CDR2 LQKENI. The CDR3 sequence is CASSGTGGNQPQHF. In nucleotides, the CDR3 is TGTGCCAGCTCAGGGACAGGGGGTAATCAGCCCCAGCATTTT.

The V call is TRBV12-3 or TRBV12-4, the J call TRBJ1-1; D is unresolved. Trimming left V 3 bases short and J 1 base short, with 6 bases between. The CDR3 is 13 residues long. CDR3 sequence (DNA): TGTGCCAGCAGTTTGGCCCAGAACACTGAAGCTTTCTTT. It encodes CASSLAQNTEAFF.

The sample holds one count of this clone. The chain couples TRBV28 to TRBJ1-1; 9 bases are shared with TRBD1. Trimming took 8 bases from V and 2 from J; bases not matched to a gene: 6. Germline V CDR1 and CDR2: MDHEN, SYDVKM. CDR3 size: 14 residues. CDR3 in DNA: TGTGCCAGCGGCACAGGGGGCAGAAACACTGAAGCTTTCTTT. This sequence encodes CASGTGGRNTEAFF.

CDR3 protein: CASSLQPRLPGELFF. CDR3 sequence (DNA): TGTGCCAGCAGTTTACAGCCCAGGTTGCCCGGGGAGCTGTTTTTT. The chain carries TRBV27 and TRBJ2-2; no definite D call. Germline loops: CDR1 MNHEY, CDR2 SMNVEV (reference sequence). V lost 2 bases and J lost 6, with 13 bases in between. The CDR3 covers 15 residues.

The J gene is TRBJ1-4, the V gene TRBV11-3, with 10 bases aligning to TRBD1. This CDR3 comprises 17 residues. J was trimmed by 10 bases and V by 5 bases; bases with no gene match: 16. The germline V gene encodes CDR1 SGHNT and CDR2 YENEEA. This CDR3 reads CASSPFREGTGAAKLFF. In nucleotides, the CDR3 is TGTGCCAGCAGCCCATTCCGGGAGGGGACAGGGGCGGCAAAACTGTTTTTT. The full variable domain, completed using reference TRBV11-3 and TRBJ1-4, is EAGVVQSPRYKIIEKKQPVAFWCNPISGHNTLYWYLQNLGQGPELLIRYENEEAVDDSQLPKDRFSAERLKGVDSTLKIQPAELGDSAVYLCASSPFREGTGAAKLFFGSGTQLSVL.

The rearrangement links TRBV7-6 to TRBJ2-1, with D uncertain. Per the germline V gene, CDR1 is SGHVS and CDR2 is FNYEAQ. Deletions cut 0 bases from V and 1 base from J, with 7 bases between. There are 15 residues in the CDR3. The CDR3 coding sequence is TGTGCCAGCAGCTTAGCGGGCACATCCTACAATGAGCAGTTCTTC. Its protein product is CASSLAGTSYNEQFF.

V usage is TRBV3-1 (or the pseudogene TRBV3-2) and J usage is TRBJ2-1, with TRBD2 matching over 7 bases. Trimming cost V 2 bases and J 2 bases; bases outside gene matches: 6. Germline loops: CDR1 LGHDT, CDR2 YNNKEL (reference sequence). The CDR3 totals 16 residues. This chain's CDR3 is CASSQRYAGAYNEQFF. The CDR3 DNA follows: TGTGCCAGCAGCCAAAGGTATGCGGGGGCCTACAATGAGCAGTTCTTC.

The rearrangement links TRBV6-5 to TRBJ1-2, with D tentatively TRBD1 (6 bases). Germline CDR1 and CDR2: MNHEY and SVGAGI. CDR3 length equals 15 residues. Trimming removed 6 bases at V and 1 base at J, with 15 bases between. The CDR3 DNA reads as TGTGCCAGCAGGGAGGGGGGGGCCAATAACTATGGCTACACCTTC. As protein: CASREGGANNYGYTF.